The clone carrying this T cell receptor (beta chain) showed up just a few times. Its cognate antigen is unknown. CDR1 is LGHDT, CDR2 YNNKEL, per germline (reference sequence). This CDR3 is 15 amino acids long. V lost 1 base and J lost 7, with 11 bases in between. Described time point: sample taken at primary tumor resection. This record belongs to a study of spatial heterogeneity in lung cancer. Whole-study findings and limits: Resection blood, more than follow-up blood, showed ubiquitous expanded tumor TCRs.

Each CDR3 protein gets one entry after TCRdb re-called the 5' RACE reads with MiXCR. The data contain 75,000 or so distinct CDR3 sequences, under 8.5% of them singletons. V is TRBV3-1 and J is TRBJ1-6; perhaps TRBD1 as D (5 bases). This sequence originates from a male donor with early-stage non-small cell lung cancer. The sample here was PBMCs, taken at surgery. CDR3 protein: CASSQGGVRNSPLHF. In DNA form, the CDR3 reads TGTGCCAGCAGCCAAGGGGGCGTAAGGAATTCACCCCTCCACTTT.